A selection of T cell receptor beta chains follows, all from one sample in a study of response to subunit inactivated influenza vaccine. A single record per CDR3 protein comes from TCRdb applying MiXCR to the RT-PCR reads. The table has 590,000 or so distinct CDR3 sequences, 12% to 15% seen once. Sequences were derived from PBMCs from blood, sampled roughly 15 days before vaccination. The receptors come from a man over 45 who received an inactivated influenza vaccine. The CDR3 runs from the conserved cysteine through the conserved F or W. Each record gives: J gene, clone size, D gene, V gene, CDR3 protein, CDR3 DNA. The D gene is left open where the match is weak. Some rows have no size entry. The others give once, few or many, or a class for an expanded clone.

>TRBJ1-1|.|TRBD1|TRBV20-1
CSASRQGKAFF
TGCAGTGCTAGTAGACAGGGGAAGGCTTTCTTT
>TRBJ2-5|.|.|TRBV7-9
CASSLEGTTQYF
TGTGCCAGCAGCTTAGAGGGGACGACCCAGTACTTC
>TRBJ2-3|.|TRBD2|TRBV4-2
CASSQAVAGATSRTDTQYF
TGTGCCAGCAGCCAAGCGGTAGCGGGGGCGACCTCCCGCACAGATACGCAGTATTTT
>TRBJ2-1|.|TRBD2|TRBV7-2
CASTYASGRNEQFF
TGTGCCAGCACCTACGCTAGCGGGAGGAATGAGCAGTTCTTC
>TRBJ2-7|few|.|TRBV28
CASSWTPTGYEQYF
TGTGCCAGCAGTTGGACTCCGACAGGCTACGAGCAGTACTTC
>TRBJ2-4|few|.|TRBV5-5
CASSREYRASLQNIQYF
TGTGCCAGCAGCCGCGAATACAGGGCCTCTTTACAAAACATTCAGTACTTC
>TRBJ2-3|.|TRBD1|TRBV18
CASSYLSAGTGLTDTQYF
TGTGCCAGCTCATATCTCAGCGCCGGGACAGGCCTCACAGATACGCAGTATTTT
>TRBJ1-6|few|.|TRBV7-8
CASSESREGSPLHF
TGTGCCAGCAGCGAAAGCAGGGAAGGGTCACCCCTCCACTTT
>TRBJ2-7|many|TRBD2|TRBV2
CASSWTSGSQTYEQYF
TGTGCCAGCAGTTGGACTAGCGGGAGTCAAACCTACGAGCAGTACTTC
>TRBJ1-5|many|.|TRBV5-6
CASSLWQFSNQPQHF
TGTGCCAGCAGCTTGTGGCAGTTTAGCAATCAGCCCCAGCATTTT
>TRBJ2-7|.|.|TRBV6-2/TRBV6-3
CASNNGGEQYF
TGTGCCAGCAATAACGGGGGCGAGCAGTACTTC
>TRBJ2-5|.|.|TRBV12-3/TRBV12-4
CASSTERDQETQYF
TGTGCCAGCAGTACCGAACGGGACCAAGAGACCCAGTACTTC
>TRBJ2-1|many|TRBD2|TRBV12-3/TRBV12-4
CASSLGTSAYNEQFF
TGTGCCAGCAGTTTGGGGACTAGCGCCTACAATGAGCAGTTCTTC
>TRBJ2-2|few|.|TRBV28
CASSFRPPGELFF
TGTGCCAGCAGTTTCCGACCCCCCGGGGAGCTGTTTTTT
>TRBJ2-1|.|TRBD2|TRBV19
CASSISFRTSGTLSYNEQFF
TGTGCCAGTAGTATAAGTTTTAGGACTAGCGGGACCTTATCCTACAATGAGCAGTTCTTC
>TRBJ2-7|.|.|TRBV27
CASSLRPLSYEQYF
TGTGCCAGCAGTTTAAGGCCCCTTTCCTACGAGCAGTACTTC
>TRBJ1-3|.|.|TRBV12-3/TRBV12-4
CASSFKPNTIYF
TGTGCCAGCAGTTTTAAGCCAAACACCATATATTTT
>TRBJ2-7|.|.|TRBV7-9
CATGTYEQYF
TGTGCCACCGGAACCTACGAGCAGTACTTC
>TRBJ2-1|few|TRBD2|TRBV20-1
CSAPPSGRASFNEQFF
TGCAGTGCCCCGCCTAGCGGGAGGGCGTCATTTAATGAGCAGTTCTTC
>TRBJ2-1|.|TRBD2|TRBV29-1
CSVEPAGVLFSYNEQFF
TGCAGCGTTGAACCAGCGGGAGTCCTGTTCTCCTACAATGAGCAGTTCTTC
>TRBJ2-1|.|.|TRBV10-1
CASKMTGEGNEQFF
TGCGCCAGCAAAATGACAGGGGAGGGGAATGAGCAGTTCTTC
>TRBJ2-1|.|.|TRBV2
CASRGWYNEQFF
TGTGCCAGCAGGGGGTGGTACAATGAGCAGTTCTTC
>TRBJ2-7|.|TRBD1|TRBV20-1
CSADRGSHEQYF
TGCAGTGCTGACAGGGGGTCCCACGAGCAGTACTTC
>TRBJ2-5|few|TRBD2|TRBV3-1
CASSLGLAGLSRETQYF
TGTGCCAGCAGCCTCGGACTAGCGGGTCTCTCCCGGGAGACCCAGTACTTC
>TRBJ1-3|few|.|TRBV5-1
CASSGGERYGSGNTIYF
TGCGCCAGCAGCGGGGGGGAACGGTACGGCTCTGGAAACACCATATATTTT
>TRBJ1-5|many|.|TRBV29-1
CSVAGSGQPQHF
TGCAGCGTTGCAGGGTCCGGGCAGCCCCAGCATTTT
>TRBJ2-7|many|TRBD1|TRBV3-1
CASSQAQGATYEQYF
TGTGCCAGCAGCCAAGCTCAGGGGGCGACCTACGAGCAGTACTTC
>TRBJ2-1|.|.|TRBV7-2
CASSPFYNEQFF
TGTGCCAGCAGCCCGTTTTACAATGAGCAGTTCTTC
>TRBJ1-6|few|.|TRBV20-1
CSAPAGQPSYNSPLHF
TGCAGTGCGCCAGCCGGACAGCCCTCCTATAATTCACCCCTCCACTTT
>TRBJ2-3|many|TRBD2|TRBV6-2/TRBV6-3
CASITGLAGATDTQYF
TGTGCCAGCATCACCGGACTAGCGGGAGCGACAGATACGCAGTATTTT
>TRBJ2-5|.|.|TRBV18
CASSPPGFFLETQYF
TGTGCCAGCTCACCACCAGGTTTCTTTCTTGAGACCCAGTACTTC
>TRBJ1-5|few|.|TRBV20-1
CSAREGNPNQPQHF
TGCAGTGCTAGAGAGGGAAATCCCAATCAGCCCCAGCATTTT
>TRBJ2-1|few|.|TRBV12-3/TRBV12-4
CASVSTLDRVKGIPYNEQFF
TGTGCCAGCGTCTCAACTCTCGATAGGGTAAAAGGGATCCCCTACAATGAGCAGTTCTTC
>TRBJ2-7|.|TRBD2|TRBV19
CASSRSGLLNEQYF
TGTGCCAGTAGTCGTAGCGGGCTTCTCAACGAGCAGTACTTC
>TRBJ2-3|few|.|TRBV7-2
CATIGPNTDTQYF
TGTGCCACAATCGGACCAAACACAGATACGCAGTATTTT